Reported below is one T cell receptor beta chain. Its antigen is not known. These data are taken from a study of T cells after yellow fever vaccination. Background on the study: Any fraction with a low cell number was prepared using SMART-Seq v4 Ultra Low Input.

Germline CDR1 GTSNPN, CDR2 SVGIG (reference sequence). The CDR3 is 14 residues long. Germline trimming cut 1 base from V and 7 bases from J; bases unmatched to any gene: 6. In TCRdb, the 5' RACE reads were re-called with MiXCR into one record per CDR3 protein. The sample holds 150,000 to 200,000 distinct CDR3 sequences, about a tenth seen once. Study results and caveats: Abundant clonotypes from the bulk population could have been carried over as contaminants into FACS-sorted repertoires. The secondary T-cell response peaked on day 5, not day 15, but was weaker.

This TCR was recovered from a man aged 18-30 years who received the YFV17D yellow fever vaccine. This chain links TRBV30 with TRBJ1-5, with 8 bases fitting TRBD1. The source material was CD8+ T cells sorted from PBMCs, sampled 45 days after the yellow fever booster vaccination. CDR3 in amino acids: CAWSDGQGSQPQHF. CDR3 nucleotides: TGTGCCTGGAGTGACGGACAGGGTTCCCAGCCCCAGCATTTT.